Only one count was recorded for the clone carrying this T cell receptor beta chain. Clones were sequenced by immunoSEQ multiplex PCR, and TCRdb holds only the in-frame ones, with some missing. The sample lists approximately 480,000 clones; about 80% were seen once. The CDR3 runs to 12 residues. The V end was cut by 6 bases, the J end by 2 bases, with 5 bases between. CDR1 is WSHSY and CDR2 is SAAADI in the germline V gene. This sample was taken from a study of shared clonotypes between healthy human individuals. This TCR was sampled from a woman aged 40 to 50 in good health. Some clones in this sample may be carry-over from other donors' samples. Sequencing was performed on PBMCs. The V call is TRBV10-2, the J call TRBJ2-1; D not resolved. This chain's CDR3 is CASRSAYNEQFF. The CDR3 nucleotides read TGCGCCAGCAGGTCAGCCTACAATGAGCAGTTCTTC.